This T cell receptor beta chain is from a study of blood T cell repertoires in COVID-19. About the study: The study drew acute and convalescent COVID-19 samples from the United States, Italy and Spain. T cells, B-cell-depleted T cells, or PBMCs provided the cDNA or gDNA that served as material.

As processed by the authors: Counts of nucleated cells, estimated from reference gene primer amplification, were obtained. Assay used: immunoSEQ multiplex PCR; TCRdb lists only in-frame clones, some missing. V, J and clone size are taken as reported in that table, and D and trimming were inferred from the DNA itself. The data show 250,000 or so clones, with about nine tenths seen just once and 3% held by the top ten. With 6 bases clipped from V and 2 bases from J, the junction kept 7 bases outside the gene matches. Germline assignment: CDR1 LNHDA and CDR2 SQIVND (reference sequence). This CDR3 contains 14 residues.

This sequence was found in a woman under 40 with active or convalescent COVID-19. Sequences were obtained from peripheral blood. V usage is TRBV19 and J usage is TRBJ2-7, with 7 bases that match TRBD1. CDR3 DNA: TGTGCCAGTAGCGGGACAGACTACCCCTACGAGCAGTACTTC. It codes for CASSGTDYPYEQYF.